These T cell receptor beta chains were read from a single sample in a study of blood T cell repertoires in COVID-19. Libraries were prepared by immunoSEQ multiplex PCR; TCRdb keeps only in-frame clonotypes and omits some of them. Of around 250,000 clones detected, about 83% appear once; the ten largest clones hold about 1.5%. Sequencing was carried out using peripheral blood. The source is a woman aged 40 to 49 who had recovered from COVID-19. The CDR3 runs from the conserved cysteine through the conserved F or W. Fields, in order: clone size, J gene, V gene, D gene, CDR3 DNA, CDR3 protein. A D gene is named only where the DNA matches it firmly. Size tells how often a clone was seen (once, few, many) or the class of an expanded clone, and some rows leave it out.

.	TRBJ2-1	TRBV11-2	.	TGTGCCAGCAGCTTAGTTCCAGGTCCCAATGAGCAGTTCTTC	CASSLVPGPNEQFF
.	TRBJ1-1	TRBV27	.	TGTGCCAGCAGTCCCTTCTCGGAGACTGAAGCTTTCTTT	CASSPFSETEAFF
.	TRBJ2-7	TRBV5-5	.	TGTGCCAGCAGCTGGCAGGGGGAGGTTACCTACGAGCAGTACTTC	CASSWQGEVTYEQYF
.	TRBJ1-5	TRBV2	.	TGTGCCAGCAGTGGCTCCTCGGGGGATCAGCCCCAGCATTTT	CASSGSSGDQPQHF
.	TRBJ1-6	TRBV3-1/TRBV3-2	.	TGTGCCAGCAGCCACCCCAGTGAGGGTTCACCCCTCCACTTT	CASSHPSEGSPLHF
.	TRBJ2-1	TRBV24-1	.	TGTGCCACCAGTGGAAGCCGCGAGCAGTTCTTC	CATSGSREQFF
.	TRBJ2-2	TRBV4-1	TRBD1	TGCGCCAGCAGTTCCCATGGGACAGGGGGCAACACCGGGGAGCTGTTTTTT	CASSSHGTGGNTGELFF
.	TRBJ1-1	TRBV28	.	TGTGCCAGCACGGTGTGGGGGGTAGGGACTGAAGCTTTCTTT	CASTVWGVGTEAFF
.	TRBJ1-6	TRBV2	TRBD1	TGTGCCAGCAGTGAAACGGGACAGGTCTATTCACCCCTCCACTTT	CASSETGQVYSPLHF
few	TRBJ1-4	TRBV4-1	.	TGCGCCAGCAGCCGCGTAGGACTTACTAATGAAAAACTGTTTTTT	CASSRVGLTNEKLFF
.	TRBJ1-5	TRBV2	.	TGTGCCAGCTCGGACCCTCAGGGTTATACGCCCCAGCATTTT	CASSDPQGYTPQHF
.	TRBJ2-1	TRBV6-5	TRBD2	TGTGCCAGCAGTTACTATGGGGGGGGTCACAATGAGCAGTTCTTC	CASSYYGGGHNEQFF
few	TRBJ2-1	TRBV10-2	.	TGCGCCAGCAGTGAGGGTGGGGGGGCTGCGAGGAATGAGCAGTTCTTC	CASSEGGGAARNEQFF
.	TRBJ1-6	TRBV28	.	TGTGCCAGCAATATCCCGACAGTTGGAACACCCCTCCACTTT	CASNIPTVGTPLHF
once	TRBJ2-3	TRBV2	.	TGTGCCAGTACCAGGACAGTCTCAGATACGCAGTATTTT	CASTRTVSDTQYF
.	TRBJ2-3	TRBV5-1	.	TGCGCCAGCAGCTTGGGAAGACTGGGCACAGATACGCAGTATTTT	CASSLGRLGTDTQYF
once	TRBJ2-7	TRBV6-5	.	TGTGCCAGCAGTTACGGGCAGGGGACGTACGAGCAGTACTTC	CASSYGQGTYEQYF
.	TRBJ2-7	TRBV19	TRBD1	TGTGCCAGTAGTATTTTTGGGACAGGGGGCGTCGTCTACGAGCAGTACTTC	CASSIFGTGGVVYEQYF
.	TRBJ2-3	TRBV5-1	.	TGCGCCAGCAGCCCCGGACAGTTCACAGATACGCAGTATTTT	CASSPGQFTDTQYF
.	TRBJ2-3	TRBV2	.	TGTGCCAGCATCAGGGGAATTGGCACAGATACGCAGTATTTT	CASIRGIGTDTQYF